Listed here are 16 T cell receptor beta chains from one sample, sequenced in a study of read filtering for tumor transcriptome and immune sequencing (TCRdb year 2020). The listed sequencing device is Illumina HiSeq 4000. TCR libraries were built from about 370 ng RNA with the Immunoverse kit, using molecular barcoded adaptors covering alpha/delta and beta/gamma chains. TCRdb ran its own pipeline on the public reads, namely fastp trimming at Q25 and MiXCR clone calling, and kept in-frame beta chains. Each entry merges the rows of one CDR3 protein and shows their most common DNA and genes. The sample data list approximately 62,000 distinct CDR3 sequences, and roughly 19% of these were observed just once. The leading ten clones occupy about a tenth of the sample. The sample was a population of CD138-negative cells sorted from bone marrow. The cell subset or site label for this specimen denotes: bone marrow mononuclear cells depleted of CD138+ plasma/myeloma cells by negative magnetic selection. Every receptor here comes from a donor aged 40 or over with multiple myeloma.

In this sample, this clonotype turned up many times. As DNA, the CDR3 is TGTGCCAGCAGTGAAGCGTGGGGCTCTGGGGCCAACGTCCTGACTTTC. Translation: CASSEAWGSGANVLTF. The chain recombines TRBV6-1 with TRBJ2-6; D remains ambiguous. The CDR3 runs to 16 residues. V dropped 0 bases and J dropped 0 bases, with 6 bases sitting between them. CDR1 is MNHNS, CDR2 SASEGT, per germline.

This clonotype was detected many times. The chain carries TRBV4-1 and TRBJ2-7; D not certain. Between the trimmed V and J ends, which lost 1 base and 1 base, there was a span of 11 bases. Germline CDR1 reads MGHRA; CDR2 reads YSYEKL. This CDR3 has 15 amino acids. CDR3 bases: TGCGCCAGCAGCCAAGCGGACGGCCCTTCCTACGAGCAGTACTTC. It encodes CASSQADGPSYEQYF.

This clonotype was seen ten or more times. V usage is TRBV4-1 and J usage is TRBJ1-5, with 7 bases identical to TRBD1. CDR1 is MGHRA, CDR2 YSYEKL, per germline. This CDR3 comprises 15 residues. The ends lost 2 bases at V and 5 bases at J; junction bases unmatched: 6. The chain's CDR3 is CASSQRTGRDQPQHF. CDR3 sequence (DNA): TGCGCCAGCAGCCAAAGGACAGGAAGAGATCAGCCCCAGCATTTT.

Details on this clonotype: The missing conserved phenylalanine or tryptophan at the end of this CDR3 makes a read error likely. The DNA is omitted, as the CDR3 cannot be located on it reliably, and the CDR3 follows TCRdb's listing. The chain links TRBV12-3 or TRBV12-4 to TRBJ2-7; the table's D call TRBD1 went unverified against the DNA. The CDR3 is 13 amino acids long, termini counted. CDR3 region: CASRSRTPGERYS.

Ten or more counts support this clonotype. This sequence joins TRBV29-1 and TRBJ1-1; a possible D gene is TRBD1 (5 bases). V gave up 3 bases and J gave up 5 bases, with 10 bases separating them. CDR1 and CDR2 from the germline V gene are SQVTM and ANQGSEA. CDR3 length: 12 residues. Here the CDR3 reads CSVDGARTEAFF. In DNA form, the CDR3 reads TGCAGCGTTGACGGGGCTCGGACTGAAGCTTTCTTT.

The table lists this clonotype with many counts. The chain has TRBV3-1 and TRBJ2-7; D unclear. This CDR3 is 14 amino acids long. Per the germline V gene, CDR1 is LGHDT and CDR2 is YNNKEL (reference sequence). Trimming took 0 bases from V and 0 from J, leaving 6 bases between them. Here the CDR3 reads CASSQDPGSYEQYF. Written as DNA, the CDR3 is TGTGCCAGCAGCCAAGATCCTGGCTCCTACGAGCAGTACTTC.

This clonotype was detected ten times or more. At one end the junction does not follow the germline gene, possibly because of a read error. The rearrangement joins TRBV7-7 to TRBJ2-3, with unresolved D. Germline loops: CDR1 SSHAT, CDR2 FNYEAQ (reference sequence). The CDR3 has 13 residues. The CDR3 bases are TGTGCTAGCAGCTCGGGTCGCACAGATACGCAGTATTTT. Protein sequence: CASSSGRTDTQYF.

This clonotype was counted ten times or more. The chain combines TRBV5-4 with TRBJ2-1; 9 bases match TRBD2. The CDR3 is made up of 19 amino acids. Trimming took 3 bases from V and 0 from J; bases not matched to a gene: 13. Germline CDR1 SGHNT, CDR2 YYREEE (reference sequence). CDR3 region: CASSSPTSGRIPSYNEQFF. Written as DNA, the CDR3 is TGTGCCAGCAGCTCACCTACTAGCGGGCGGATCCCCTCCTACAATGAGCAGTTCTTC. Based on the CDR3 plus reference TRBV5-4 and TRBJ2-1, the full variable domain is ETGVTQSPTHLIKTRGQQVTLRCSSQSGHNTVSWYQQALGQGPQFIFQYYREEENGRGNFPPRFSGLQFPNYSSELNVNALELDDSALYLCASSSPTSGRIPSYNEQFFGPGTRLTVL.

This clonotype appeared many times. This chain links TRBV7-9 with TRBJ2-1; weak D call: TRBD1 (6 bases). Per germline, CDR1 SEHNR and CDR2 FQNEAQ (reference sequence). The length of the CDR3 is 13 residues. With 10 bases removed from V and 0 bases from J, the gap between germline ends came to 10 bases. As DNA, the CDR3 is TGTGCCACTGCGGACAGCTCCTACAATGAGCAGTTCTTC. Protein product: CATADSSYNEQFF.

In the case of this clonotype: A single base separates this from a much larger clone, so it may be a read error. CDR3 loop: CASSLGSASGHPQHF. CDR3 sequence (DNA): TGTGCCAGCAGCTTAGGGTCTGCCTCCGGGCATCCCCAGCATTTT. The gene calls are TRBV7-6 and TRBJ1-5, with D unclear. Deletions cut 1 base from V and 10 bases from J, with 17 bases between. Per germline, CDR1 SGHVS and CDR2 FNYEAQ. This CDR3 is 15 amino acids long.

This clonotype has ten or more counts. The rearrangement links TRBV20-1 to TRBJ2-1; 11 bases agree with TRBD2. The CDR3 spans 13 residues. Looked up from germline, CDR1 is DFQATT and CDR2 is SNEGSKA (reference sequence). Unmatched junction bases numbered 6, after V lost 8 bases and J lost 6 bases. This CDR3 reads CSLSGGAINEQFF. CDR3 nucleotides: TGCAGTCTTAGCGGGGGGGCCATCAATGAGCAGTTCTTC.

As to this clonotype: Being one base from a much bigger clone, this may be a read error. The CDR3 DNA reads as TGCAGTGCCCAAGGGGTGCGCACTGAAGCTTTCTTT. This gives the protein CSAQGVRTEAFF. The chain joins TRBV20-1 to TRBJ1-1, with TRBD1 as a possible D gene (5 bases). Germline loops: CDR1 DFQATT, CDR2 SNEGSKA (reference sequence). The length of the CDR3 is 12 residues. V dropped 6 bases and J dropped 4 bases, with 12 bases sitting between them.

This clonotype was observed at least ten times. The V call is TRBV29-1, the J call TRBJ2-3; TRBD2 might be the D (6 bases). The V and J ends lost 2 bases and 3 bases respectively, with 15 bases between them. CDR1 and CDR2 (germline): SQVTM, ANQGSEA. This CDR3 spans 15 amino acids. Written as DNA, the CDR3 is TGCAGCGTTGAACCGGGGCCTCGGGGGACAGATACGCAGTATTTT. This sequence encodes CSVEPGPRGTDTQYF.

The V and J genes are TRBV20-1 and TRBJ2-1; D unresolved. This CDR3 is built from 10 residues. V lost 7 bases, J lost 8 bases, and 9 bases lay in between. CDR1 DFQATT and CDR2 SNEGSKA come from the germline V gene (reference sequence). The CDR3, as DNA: TGCAGTGGGACGTTACATGAGCAGTTCTTC. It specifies CSGTLHEQFF.

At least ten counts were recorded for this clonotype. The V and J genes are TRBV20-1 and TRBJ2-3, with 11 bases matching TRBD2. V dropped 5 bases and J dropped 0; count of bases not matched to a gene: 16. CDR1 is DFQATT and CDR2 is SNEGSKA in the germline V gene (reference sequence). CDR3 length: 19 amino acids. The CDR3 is CSAGKASGRSLSSTDTQYF. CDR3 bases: TGCAGTGCTGGTAAAGCTAGCGGGAGGTCCCTCTCTAGCACAGATACGCAGTATTTT.

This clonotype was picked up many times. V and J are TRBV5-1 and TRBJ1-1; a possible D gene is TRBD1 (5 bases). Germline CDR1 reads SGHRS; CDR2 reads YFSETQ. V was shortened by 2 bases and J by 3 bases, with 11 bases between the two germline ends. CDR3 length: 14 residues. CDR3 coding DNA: TGCGCCAGCAGCTTCGGGACGGTGTACACTGAAGCTTTCTTT. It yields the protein CASSFGTVYTEAFF.